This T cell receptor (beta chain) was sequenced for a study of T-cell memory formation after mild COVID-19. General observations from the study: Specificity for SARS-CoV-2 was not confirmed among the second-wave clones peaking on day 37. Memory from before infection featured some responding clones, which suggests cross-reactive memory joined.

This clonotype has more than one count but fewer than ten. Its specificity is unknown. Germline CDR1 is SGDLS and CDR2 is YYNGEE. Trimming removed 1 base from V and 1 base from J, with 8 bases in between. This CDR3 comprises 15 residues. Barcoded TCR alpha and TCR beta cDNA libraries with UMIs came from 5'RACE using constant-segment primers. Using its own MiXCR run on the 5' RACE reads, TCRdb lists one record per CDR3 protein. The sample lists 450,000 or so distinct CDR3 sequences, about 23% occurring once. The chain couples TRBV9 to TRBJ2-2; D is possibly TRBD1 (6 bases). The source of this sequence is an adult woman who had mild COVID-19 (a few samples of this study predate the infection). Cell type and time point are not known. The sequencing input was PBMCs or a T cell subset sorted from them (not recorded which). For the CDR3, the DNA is TGTGCCAGCAGCGTATGGACAGTGAACACCGGGGAGCTGTTTTTT. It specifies CASSVWTVNTGELFF.